This TCR beta chain was identified in a study of cytomegalovirus exposure and HLA in healthy donors. Profiled with immunoSEQ multiplex PCR; TCRdb holds only in-frame clones, not every one. The sample carries almost 65,000 clones, approximately 90% recorded once. Germline V lookup: CDR1 LNHNV, CDR2 YYDKDF (reference sequence). The CDR3 loop spans 15 amino acids. The V segment lost 2 bases and the J segment 7 bases; nucleotides outside the gene matches: 5. Sequences were obtained from PBMCs. V usage is TRBV15 and J usage is TRBJ1-5; TRBD1 agrees at 10 bases. The clonotype was recovered from a woman under 30 in good health and CMV-seronegative. CDR3 sequence: CATSRPGQGFQPQHF. The DNA of the CDR3 is TGTGCCACCAGCAGACCGGGACAGGGGTTCCAGCCCCAGCATTTT.